The clone carrying this T cell receptor beta chain was counted at least ten times. Its specificity is unknown. Germline CDR1 reads MNHEY; CDR2 reads SVGAGI. V shed 6 bases and J 7 bases; nucleotides not matched to a gene: 7. This CDR3 contains 15 residues. This entry comes from a study of T cells after yellow fever vaccination. Study details: Fractions low in cell number were prepared with SMART-Seq v4 Ultra Low Input. Overall study results and limits: Only a minor proportion of clonotypes was detected across both CD4 and CD8 compartments. A faster peak, day 5 versus 15, was reached by the weaker secondary response. Subsequent to the booster, the majority of primary-vaccination clones reappeared (roughly 96% CD4, approximately 85% CD8).

TCRdb ran MiXCR on the 5' RACE reads and lists one entry per CDR3 protein. The repertoire consists of over 110,000 distinct CDR3 sequences, with 7.7% occurring once and the leading ten covering less than 0.95%. Specimen: CD4+ T cells sorted from PBMCs, collected 5 days after the yellow fever booster vaccination. The sequence derives from a young man who received the YFV17D yellow fever vaccine. This sequence joins TRBV6-5 and TRBJ2-5; the match to TRBD2 covers 14 bases. In DNA form, the CDR3 reads TGTGCCAGCAGGGGACTAGCGGGAGTCAAAGGGACCCAGTACTTC. Amino acid sequence: CASRGLAGVKGTQYF.